These 31 T cell receptor beta chains originate from one sample sequenced in a study of graft-versus-host responses after intestinal transplantation. Their antigen targets remain unknown. Sequencing used immunoSEQ multiplex PCR; TCRdb keeps in-frame clones, though not all of them. Of some 83,000 clones in the sample, roughly 91% are singletons; the top ten hold roughly 0.1%. Specimen: unstimulated CD4+ T cells sorted from spleen or lymph node cells, collected before intestinal transplant. The receptors here all came from a human donor who received an intestinal transplant.

The rearrangement links TRBV14 to TRBJ1-4; D gene uncertain. Trimming removed 3 bases at V and 2 bases at J, with 10 bases between. The CDR3 contains 15 residues. CDR1 SGHDN and CDR2 FVKESK come from the germline V gene. The DNA of the CDR3 is TGTGCCAGCAGCCATTCTGCTATCACTAATGAAAAACTGTTTTTT. It codes for CASSHSAITNEKLFF. The complete variable domain, with remaining parts taken from reference TRBV14 and TRBJ1-4, reads EAGVTQFPSHSVIEKGQTVTLRCDPISGHDNLYWYRRVMGKEIKFLLHFVKESKQDESGMPNNRFLAERTGGTYSTLKVQPAELEDSGVYFCASSHSAITNEKLFFGSGTQLSVL.

The J gene is TRBJ2-5, the V gene TRBV5-1; 12 bases are shared with TRBD2. With V trimmed by 3 bases and J by 4 bases, 4 bases remained unmatched. The CDR3 length is 15 residues. CDR1 and CDR2 (germline): SGHRS, YFSETQ. CDR3 in amino acids: CASSWVTSGGETQYF. The CDR3 nucleotides read TGCGCCAGCAGCTGGGTGACTAGCGGGGGAGAGACCCAGTACTTC.

The chain joins TRBV5-5 to TRBJ2-7; no clear D. V gave up 0 bases and J gave up 0 bases, with 10 bases separating them. The CDR3 runs to 15 residues. The germline gives CDR1 SGHKS, CDR2 YYEKEE (reference sequence). CDR3 coding DNA: TGTGCCAGCAGCTTGGTAGCAGCGCCCTCCTACGAGCAGTACTTC. Its translation is CASSLVAAPSYEQYF. Together with reference TRBV5-5 and TRBJ2-7, the CDR3 gives the full variable domain: DAGVTQSPTHLIKTRGQQVTLRCSPISGHKSVSWYQQVLGQGPQFIFQYYEKEERGRGNFPDRFSARQFPNYSSELNVNALLLGDSALYLCASSLVAAPSYEQYFGPGTRLTVT.

This clone occurred a few times. The CDR3 sequence is CASSPSTGEWVEAFF. In DNA form, the CDR3 reads TGTGCCAGCAGCCCCTCGACAGGGGAGTGGGTTGAAGCTTTCTTT. The chain recombines TRBV5-6 with TRBJ1-1; 8 bases are shared with TRBD1. The CDR3 contains 15 residues. CDR1 SGHDT and CDR2 YYEEEE come from the germline V gene. Germline trimming cut 4 bases from V and 7 bases from J; bases unmatched to any gene: 12.

This clone appeared once. The chain employs TRBV4-3 and TRBJ1-1; TRBD1 aligns across 10 bases. Trimming removed 4 bases from V and 1 base from J; junction bases left unmatched: 9. Germline loops: CDR1 LGHNA, CDR2 YSLEER. The length of the CDR3 is 17 residues. The CDR3 DNA follows: TGCGCCAGCAGCCCATCGGGACAGGGGTTCAGGAACACTGAAGCTTTCTTT. Translating it yields CASSPSGQGFRNTEAFF.

The chain uses TRBV30 and TRBJ1-2; D gene uncertain. Germline CDR1 GTSNPN, CDR2 SVGIG (reference sequence). V shed 0 bases and J shed 7 bases, with 15 bases lying between them. This CDR3 spans 14 amino acids. Here the CDR3 reads CAWSVLVLGAGYTF. The CDR3 DNA sequence: TGTGCCTGGAGTGTACTCGTTCTGGGCGCTGGCTACACCTTC.

This clone is a singleton in its sample. This rearrangement joins TRBV6-5 to TRBJ1-2, with unresolved D. Looked up from germline, CDR1 is MNHEY and CDR2 is SVGAGI. The CDR3 contains 14 residues. V was cut by 0 bases and J by 7 bases, with 12 bases left in between. CDR3 in DNA: TGTGCCAGCAGTTACTCTGGCACCCCCAGTGGCTACACCTTC. Residues: CASSYSGTPSGYTF.

The rearrangement joins TRBV20-1 to TRBJ1-1, with D possibly TRBD1 on 6 matching bases. With 5 bases removed from V and 7 bases from J, the gap between germline ends came to 11 bases. The CDR3 runs 11 residues. CDR1 and CDR2 (germline): DFQATT, SNEGSKA (reference sequence). The DNA of the CDR3 is TGCAGTGCTTTAACAGGGTTTGAAGCTTTCTTT. Translating it yields CSALTGFEAFF.

The genes are TRBV10-3 and TRBJ1-1; D ambiguous. The CDR3 spans 16 residues. CDR1 and CDR2 from the germline V gene are ENHRY and SYGVKD. V was shortened by 0 bases and J by 0 bases, with 11 bases between the two germline ends. The CDR3 protein is CAISESAGFVNTEAFF. The DNA for the CDR3 is TGTGCCATCAGTGAGTCTGCGGGGTTCGTGAACACTGAAGCTTTCTTT.

This chain joins TRBV6-5 and TRBJ2-7; D call uncertain. In germline, CDR1 is MNHEY, CDR2 SVGAGI. V lost 2 bases to trimming and J lost 4 bases, with 12 bases between them. The CDR3 covers 14 residues. CDR3 loop: CASSYAHHRYEQYF. The CDR3, as DNA: TGTGCCAGCAGTTACGCACACCACAGATACGAGCAGTACTTC.

The chain carries TRBV7-9 and TRBJ2-7; the D gene is possibly TRBD1 (5 bases). There are 14 residues in the CDR3. Trimming stripped 4 bases from V and 4 bases from J, with 14 bases between. The V gene's germline CDR1 is SEHNR and CDR2 FQNEAQ (reference sequence). CDR3 bases: TGTGCCAGCAGCTCGGGTAGGGGAACGTACGAGCAGTACTTC. This translates into CASSSGRGTYEQYF. The variable domain in full, completed from reference TRBV7-9 and TRBJ2-7, reads DTGVSQNPRHKITKRGQNVTFRCDPISEHNRLYWYRQTLGQGPEFLTYFQNEAQLEKSRLLSDRFSAERPKGSFSTLEIQRTEQGDSAMYLCASSSGRGTYEQYFGPGTRLTVT.

The chain is built from TRBV7-2 and TRBJ2-7; no clear D. The CDR3 has 16 amino acids. V shed 2 bases and J shed 2 bases, with 16 bases lying between them. Germline CDR1 reads SGHTA; CDR2 reads FQGNSA. CDR3: CASSLSMGRPTYEQYF. For the CDR3, the DNA is TGTGCCAGCAGCTTATCGATGGGCAGGCCTACCTACGAGCAGTACTTC.

The chain couples TRBV27 to TRBJ1-5; the D gene is possibly TRBD1 (6 bases). CDR3 length: 17 residues. Germline-derived CDR1 and CDR2 are MNHEY and SMNVEV (reference sequence). V lost 5 bases and J 0 bases, leaving 17 bases between the germline ends. CDR3 sequence (DNA): TGTGCCAGCAGTGGGCTAGTAGGGGGATATAGCAATCAGCCCCAGCATTTT. Amino acids: CASSGLVGGYSNQPQHF.

The chain recombines TRBV6-1 with TRBJ2-1; the match to TRBD1 covers 8 bases. Germline lookup yields CDR1 MNHNS and CDR2 SASEGT. With V trimmed by 6 bases and J by 8 bases, 12 bases remained unmatched. The CDR3 has 15 amino acids. The CDR3 reads CASSVGQGRVDEQFF. CDR3 coding DNA: TGTGCCAGCAGCGTTGGACAGGGAAGAGTAGATGAGCAGTTCTTC.

The gene calls are TRBV5-8 and TRBJ1-1, with no clear D. V was shortened by 4 bases and J by 9 bases, with 16 bases between the two germline ends. This CDR3 is 13 amino acids long. The germline CDR1 and CDR2 sequences are SGHTS and YDEGEE. For the CDR3, the DNA is TGTGCCAGCAGCCCTCGGATCAGAGGGCAAGCTTTCTTT. Protein product: CASSPRIRGQAFF.

This chain joins TRBV15 and TRBJ2-3; 7 nucleotides align to TRBD2. Germline CDR1 and CDR2: LNHNV and YYDKDF (reference sequence). The CDR3 totals 15 residues. After removal of 0 bases from V and 5 bases from J, the junction contained 5 bases not matched to a gene. The CDR3: CATSRDRSGIDTQYF. The CDR3 region has the DNA TGTGCCACCAGCAGAGATCGAAGCGGGATAGATACGCAGTATTTT.

The chain combines TRBV7-8 with TRBJ1-1; the D gene is possibly TRBD1 (5 bases). The ends were cut back, 1 base at V and 4 bases at J, with 16 bases in the middle. In germline, CDR1 is SGHVS, CDR2 FQNEAQ. There are 16 residues in the CDR3. The CDR3 nucleotides read TGTGCCAGCAGCTTAGATCTCCTGGGGCAGACCACTGAAGCTTTCTTT. Its translation: CASSLDLLGQTTEAFF.

The chain is built from TRBV21-1 and TRBJ1-1; TRBD1 is the table's D call, not checked against the DNA. TRBV21-1 is a recognized pseudogene. CDR3 length: 17 residues. The chain's CDR3 is CASSKADRPGLNTEAFF. CDR3 nucleotides: TGTGCCAGCAGCAAAGCGGACAGGCCTGGGTTGAACACTGAAGCTTTCTTT.

This chain connects TRBV30 to TRBJ1-5; 7 bases are a match to TRBD1. The germline V gene has CDR1 GTSNPN and CDR2 SVGIG (reference sequence). J was trimmed by 1 base and V by 5 bases; bases with no gene match: 5. The CDR3 has 14 residues. The CDR3 sequence is CAWSLQGSNQPQHF. CDR3 in DNA: TGTGCCTGGTCCTTACAGGGGAGCAATCAGCCCCAGCATTTT.

This chain links TRBV21-1 with TRBJ2-7; TRBD1, the table's D call, lacks a check against the DNA. TRBV21-1 is tagged as a pseudogene. The CDR3 is 13 residues long. CDR3 nucleotides: TGTGCCAGCAGCACCCAGGGCCCCTACGAGCAGTACTTC. Translation: CASSTQGPYEQYF.

The chain couples TRBV19 to TRBJ1-3; 7 bases map to TRBD1. V was pared by 2 bases and J by 2 bases, with 6 bases of the junction left unmatched. This CDR3 contains 16 residues. CDR1 is LNHDA, CDR2 SQIVND, per germline (reference sequence). CDR3 DNA: TGTGCCAGTAGTATAACGGGCCAGGGGGCTGGAAACACCATATATTTT. Translation: CASSITGQGAGNTIYF.

This chain joins TRBV2 and TRBJ2-1; possibly TRBD2 for D (5 bases). CDR3 length equals 14 residues. Deletions cut 6 bases from V and 4 bases from J, with 13 bases between. Germline-derived CDR1 and CDR2 are SNHLY and FYNNEI. The CDR3 loop is CASRNGIPYNEQFF. CDR3 DNA: TGTGCCAGCAGGAACGGGATCCCATACAATGAGCAGTTCTTC.

The gene calls are TRBV15 and TRBJ2-7, with D perhaps TRBD1 (5 bases). Per germline, CDR1 LNHNV and CDR2 YYDKDF (reference sequence). Between the trimmed V and J ends, which lost 5 bases and 3 bases, there was a span of 11 bases. This CDR3 is 13 amino acids long. CDR3 loop: CATSVDSNYEQYF. The DNA of the CDR3 is TGTGCCACCAGCGTTGACAGTAACTACGAGCAGTACTTC.

The chain is built from TRBV7-9 and TRBJ2-5; a weak D match, TRBD1 (5 bases). The length of the CDR3 is 14 residues. Trimming took off 1 base at V and 5 bases at J, with 11 bases between the two ends. Per the germline V gene, CDR1 is SEHNR and CDR2 is FQNEAQ (reference sequence). The CDR3: CASSLGRVGETQYF. DNA of the CDR3: TGTGCCAGCAGCTTAGGCAGGGTCGGGGAGACCCAGTACTTC.

The chain is built from TRBV7-2 and TRBJ1-1; no firm D call. Germline V CDR1 and CDR2: SGHTA, FQGNSA. V was pared by 1 base and J by 3 bases, with 6 bases between. This CDR3 region has 13 residues. The CDR3 nucleotides are TGTGCCAGCAGCTTAGTTGGCCACACTGAAGCTTTCTTT. It translates to CASSLVGHTEAFF. Drawing the rest from reference TRBV7-2 and TRBJ1-1, the complete variable domain is GAGVSQSPSNKVTEKGKDVELRCDPISGHTALYWYRQSLGQGLEFLIYFQGNSAPDKSGLPSDRFSAERTGGSVSTLTIQRTQQEDSAVYLCASSLVGHTEAFFGQGTRLTVV.

V and J are TRBV9 and TRBJ2-1, with 11 bases fitting TRBD1. The junction had 8 bases not matched to a gene; V was cut back by 4 bases and J by 5 bases. CDR1 and CDR2 from the germline V gene are SGDLS and YYNGEE. The CDR3 contains 16 residues. DNA of the CDR3: TGTGCCAGCAGCACCCCCGGGACAGGGGGTAACAATGAGCAGTTCTTC. This translates into CASSTPGTGGNNEQFF.

The rearrangement joins TRBV30 to TRBJ1-1; no definite D call. This CDR3 contains 12 residues. Germline V gene data show CDR1 as GTSNPN and CDR2 as SVGIG (reference sequence). Trimming left V 1 base short and J 4 bases short, with 7 bases between. CDR3 bases: TGTGCCTGGAGTGCCTTATTCACTGAAGCTTTCTTT. It is translated as CAWSALFTEAFF.

The chain carries TRBV7-2 and TRBJ2-7; the D gene is possibly TRBD1 (6 bases). This CDR3 region has 15 residues. The germline CDR1 and CDR2 sequences are SGHTA and FQGNSA. Trimming pared 0 bases from V and 4 bases from J, leaving 13 bases between. The CDR3 spells CASSLAREGVYEQYF. DNA of the CDR3: TGTGCCAGCAGCTTAGCGCGAGAGGGGGTTTACGAGCAGTACTTC.

The chain recombines TRBV7-2 with TRBJ2-7; 14 nucleotides agree with TRBD2. The CDR3 length is 16 residues. V was pared by 5 bases and J by 3 bases, with 6 bases of the junction left unmatched. The germline V gene has CDR1 SGHTA and CDR2 FQGNSA. In nucleotides, the CDR3 is TGTGCCAGCAGCCCACGACTAGCGGGGGGGAGCTACGAGCAGTACTTC. Amino acid sequence: CASSPRLAGGSYEQYF. Supplemented by reference TRBV7-2 and TRBJ2-7, the full variable domain reads GAGVSQSPSNKVTEKGKDVELRCDPISGHTALYWYRQSLGQGLEFLIYFQGNSAPDKSGLPSDRFSAERTGGSVSTLTIQRTQQEDSAVYLCASSPRLAGGSYEQYFGPGTRLTVT.

The gene calls are TRBV10-3 and TRBJ2-1; D remains unclear. The CDR3 has 16 amino acids. V was cut by 0 bases and J by 5 bases, with 14 bases left in between. Germline assignment: CDR1 ENHRY and CDR2 SYGVKD. The DNA of the CDR3 is TGTGCCATCAGTGAGTCACCAGTGTATCGGGACAATGAGCAGTTCTTC. Translation: CAISESPVYRDNEQFF.

This clone was picked up one time. The chain combines TRBV7-9 with TRBJ2-3; 14 bases are a match to TRBD2. This CDR3 comprises 16 residues. The germline gives CDR1 SEHNR, CDR2 FQNEAQ (reference sequence). J gave up 4 bases and V 1 base, and 1 base lay outside the gene matches. The chain's CDR3 is CASSLGLAGGPDTQYF. CDR3 bases: TGTGCCAGCAGCTTAGGACTAGCGGGGGGGCCAGATACGCAGTATTTT.